These 3 T cell receptor beta chains came from one sample sequenced in a study of cytomegalovirus exposure and HLA in healthy donors. 13 Jbeta primers and 60 Vbeta primers were used for the PCR. Profiled with immunoSEQ multiplex PCR; TCRdb holds only in-frame clones, not every one. This table has some 130,000 clones, 80% appearing once. Sequencing was carried out using PBMCs. Receptor source: a man younger than 45 in good health and CMV-seronegative.

This clone showed up just a few times. CDR3 residues: CASSSAGTGAPYEQYF. For the CDR3, the DNA is TGTGCCAGCAGCTCCGCGGGGACAGGGGCTCCCTACGAGCAGTACTTC. V usage is TRBV7-9 and J usage is TRBJ2-5, with 10 positions matching TRBD1. Near its end, the DNA agrees better with TRBJ2-7, so the J call may be wrong. This CDR3 spans 16 amino acids. Germline V gene lookup returns CDR1 SEHNR and CDR2 FQNEAQ (reference sequence).

The J gene is TRBJ2-5, the V gene TRBV30, with TRBD1 matching 9 bases. Judging by the DNA end, TRBJ2-7 fits better; the J call may be wrong. The CDR3 runs to 14 residues. Germline CDR1 reads GTSNPN; CDR2 reads SVGIG (reference sequence). This CDR3 reads CAWNVWTGDCEQYF. In DNA form, the CDR3 reads TGTGCCTGGAATGTATGGACAGGGGACTGCGAGCAGTACTTC.

The chain couples TRBV6-5 to TRBJ1-4; weak D call: TRBD1 (6 bases). The CDR3 has 12 residues. CDR1 and CDR2 from the germline V gene are MNHEY and SVGAGI. Between the trimmed V and J ends, which lost 6 bases and 11 bases, there was a span of 13 bases. The CDR3 DNA follows: TGTGCCAGCAGGGGGGGGCAGGTTAAACTGTTTTTT. Protein product: CASRGGQVKLFF.